Each of the 26 T cell receptor beta chains below was sequenced from the same sample in a study of cytomegalovirus exposure and HLA in healthy donors. 13 Jbeta primers and 60 Vbeta primers were used for the PCR. Only in-frame clones appear in the TCRdb table, and some are missing; sequencing was by immunoSEQ multiplex PCR. The data show fewer than 250,000 clones, around three quarters seen once. Sequences were obtained from PBMCs. Receptors originate from a woman younger than 35 in good health and CMV-seronegative.

V gene TRBV19 combines with J gene TRBJ2-3; D might be TRBD2 (5 bases). Germline CDR1 is LNHDA and CDR2 is SQIVND (reference sequence). Trimming stripped 5 bases from V and 1 base from J, with 10 bases between. CDR3 size: 14 residues. The CDR3 sequence: CASSGYSGTDTQYF. CDR3 bases: TGTGCCAGTAGTGGGTATAGCGGCACAGATACGCAGTATTTT. The variable domain in full, completed from reference TRBV19 and TRBJ2-3, reads DGGITQSPKYLFRKEGQNVTLSCEQNLNHDAMYWYRQDPGQGLRLIYYSQIVNDFQKGDIAEGYSVSREKKESFPLTVTSAQKNPTAFYLCASSGYSGTDTQYFGPGTRLTVL.

The chain is built from TRBV27 and TRBJ2-3; maybe TRBD1 (6 bases). The V and J ends lost 6 bases and 8 bases respectively, with 12 bases between them. This CDR3 has 12 amino acids. Germline V gives CDR1 MNHEY, CDR2 SMNVEV (reference sequence). The CDR3 region has the DNA TGTGCCAGCAGGCCAGGGGTCGGTACGCAGTATTTT. It encodes CASRPGVGTQYF.

The rearrangement links TRBV5-4 to TRBJ2-6; D possibly corresponds to TRBD1 (5 bases). The CDR3 runs to 16 residues. The germline V gene has CDR1 SGHNT and CDR2 YYREEE (reference sequence). The germline V and J ends were trimmed by 5 bases and 0 bases, with 12 bases remaining between them. The CDR3 region is CASSSTGPSGANVLTF. The DNA for the CDR3 is TGTGCCAGCAGTTCTACAGGACCCTCTGGGGCCAACGTCCTGACTTTC. The full variable domain, rest sourced from reference TRBV5-4 and TRBJ2-6, is ETGVTQSPTHLIKTRGQQVTLRCSSQSGHNTVSWYQQALGQGPQFIFQYYREEENGRGNFPPRFSGLQFPNYSSELNVNALELDDSALYLCASSSTGPSGANVLTFGAGSRLTVL.

The CDR3 bases are TGTGCCAGCAGCTCCGCCGGGGCGCCGGGAGGAAAACTGTTTTTT. Translated: CASSSAGAPGGKLFF. J is TRBJ1-4 and V is TRBV7-9; tentatively, D is TRBD1 (5 bases). In germline, CDR1 is SEHNR, CDR2 FQNEAQ (reference sequence). CDR3 length equals 15 residues. Trimming shortened V by 4 bases and J by 10 bases, and 19 bases separated the two germline ends.

The genes are TRBV2 and TRBJ2-1, with unresolved D. Germline CDR1 SNHLY, CDR2 FYNNEI. V shed 7 bases and J shed 1 base, with 8 bases lying between them. CDR3 length equals 13 residues. CDR3 loop: CASNQVSYNEQFF. Written as DNA, the CDR3 is TGTGCCAGCAACCAGGTGTCCTACAATGAGCAGTTCTTC.

The chain uses TRBV6-1 and TRBJ1-1, with D unclear. V gave up 2 bases and J gave up 1 base, with 8 bases separating them. The length of the CDR3 is 14 residues. CDR1 and CDR2 from the germline V gene are MNHNS and SASEGT. CDR3 coding DNA: TGTGCCAGCAGTGAATTTGGAGGGAACACTGAAGCTTTCTTT. This sequence encodes CASSEFGGNTEAFF.

The chain is built from TRBV4-1 and TRBJ1-6; D gene unclear. The CDR3 totals 18 residues. Germline assignment: CDR1 MGHRA and CDR2 YSYEKL. Trimming removed 0 bases from V and 6 bases from J, with 18 bases in between. The CDR3 reads CASSQDLASGNFNSPLHF. The CDR3 region has the DNA TGCGCCAGCAGCCAAGATCTAGCCAGCGGGAATTTTAATTCACCCCTCCACTTT.

The V gene is TRBV29-1, the J gene TRBJ2-4, with 9 bases fitting TRBD2. In germline, CDR1 is SQVTM, CDR2 ANQGSEA. The V segment lost 8 bases and the J segment 1 base; nucleotides outside the gene matches: 9. CDR3 length: 15 residues. CDR3 loop: CSQRREGTAKNIQYF. DNA of the CDR3: TGCAGCCAGAGGCGGGAGGGCACGGCCAAAAACATTCAGTACTTC.

The chain carries TRBV4-1 and TRBJ1-6; no reliable D call. Germline-derived CDR1 and CDR2 are MGHRA and YSYEKL. There are 17 residues in the CDR3. V was shortened by 0 bases and J by 3 bases, with 12 bases between the two germline ends. The CDR3 sequence is CASSQDELIGYNSPLHF. CDR3 nucleotide sequence: TGCGCCAGCAGCCAAGACGAACTAATTGGCTATAATTCACCCCTCCACTTT.

V is TRBV6-5 and J is TRBJ2-3; 7 bases agree with TRBD1. The CDR3 runs to 14 residues. Germline V gene lookup returns CDR1 MNHEY and CDR2 SVGAGI. V lost 2 bases to trimming and J lost 3 bases; unmatched junction nucleotides: 2. DNA for the CDR3: TGTGCCAGCAGTTACGACAGGGAGACAGATACGCAGTATTTT. This sequence encodes CASSYDRETDTQYF.

This clone was detected only a few times. The V and J genes are TRBV7-6 and TRBJ2-1; tentative D call: TRBD1 (6 bases). The CDR3 totals 17 residues. Looked up from germline, CDR1 is SGHVS and CDR2 is FNYEAQ. V was trimmed by 0 bases and J by 7 bases, leaving 19 bases between them. The CDR3: CASSLASGTRMLNEQFF. In nucleotides, the CDR3 is TGTGCCAGCAGCTTAGCGTCAGGGACAAGAATGTTGAATGAGCAGTTCTTC.

The chain is built from TRBV6-5 and TRBJ1-2; perhaps TRBD1 as D (6 bases). The CDR3 length is 11 residues. Germline V CDR1 and CDR2: MNHEY, SVGAGI. Deletions cut 6 bases from V and 7 bases from J, with 9 bases between. CDR3 region: CASRGASGYTF. Here the CDR3 DNA reads TGTGCCAGCAGGGGGGCGAGTGGCTACACCTTC.

This clone showed up just once. The CDR3 nucleotides are TGTGCCAGCAGTTTCGGGGAGAACACTGAAGCTTTCTTT. Translation gives CASSFGENTEAFF. The chain has TRBV27 and TRBJ1-1; D gene uncertain. Germline V lookup: CDR1 MNHEY, CDR2 SMNVEV (reference sequence). V was clipped by 3 bases and J by 1 base, with 6 bases between them. This CDR3 is built from 13 residues.

This clone was recorded only once. The chain carries TRBV28 and TRBJ1-2; TRBD1 matches at 9 bases. The V gene's germline CDR1 is MDHEN and CDR2 SYDVKM. Unmatched junction bases numbered 8, after V lost 7 bases and J lost 8 bases. The CDR3 is 13 residues long. This CDR3 reads CASTLGQGNGYTF. The CDR3, as DNA: TGTGCCAGCACACTGGGACAGGGTAACGGCTACACCTTC.

About this clone itself: At one boundary the junction diverges from the germline segment, which might be a read error. The same CDR3 can be traced to other DNA sequences in this sample. The rearrangement links TRBV10-3 to TRBJ2-2; D not certain. The CDR3 length is 13 residues. From germline, CDR1 is ENHRY and CDR2 SYGVKD. In nucleotides, the CDR3 is TGTGCTATCAGTGAGGCAGAAACCGGGGAGCTGTTTTTT. It specifies CAISEAETGELFF.

In its sample, this clone was seen a few times. V is TRBV13 and J is TRBJ2-6; D call uncertain. V lost 5 bases to trimming and J lost 0 bases, with 11 bases between them. CDR1 and CDR2 from the germline V gene are PRHDT and FYEKMQ (reference sequence). The CDR3 spans 16 residues. CDR3 loop: CASSPPLYSGANVLTF. CDR3 sequence (DNA): TGTGCCAGCAGCCCTCCACTTTACTCTGGGGCCAACGTCCTGACTTTC.

The chain couples TRBV7-2 to TRBJ2-4, with TRBD1 identical over 9 bases. Trimming cost V 5 bases and J 8 bases; bases outside gene matches: 10. CDR1 and CDR2 from the germline V gene are SGHTA and FQGNSA. This CDR3 spans 15 amino acids. CDR3 region: CASSPGTGNRDIQYF. The DNA of the CDR3 is TGTGCCAGCAGCCCCGGGACAGGGAATCGGGACATTCAGTACTTC. Variable domain in full (rest from reference TRBV7-2 and TRBJ2-4): GAGVSQSPSNKVTEKGKDVELRCDPISGHTALYWYRQSLGQGLEFLIYFQGNSAPDKSGLPSDRFSAERTGGSVSTLTIQRTQQEDSAVYLCASSPGTGNRDIQYFGAGTRLSVL.

The chain uses TRBV12-5 and TRBJ2-7, with a possible D match to TRBD2 (6 bases). CDR1 is LGHNT, CDR2 FRNRAP, per germline. This CDR3 is 16 amino acids long. Trimming removed 0 bases from V and 2 bases from J, with 14 bases in between. The CDR3 here is CASGLVKRVDAYEQYF. Written as DNA, the CDR3 is TGTGCTAGTGGTTTGGTAAAGCGGGTGGACGCCTACGAGCAGTACTTC.

V gene TRBV21-1 combines with J gene TRBJ2-7; TRBD1 was called by the table and not checked on the DNA. TRBV21-1 is a pseudogene locus. The CDR3 length is 14 residues. The CDR3 DNA reads as TGTGCCAGCAGCAACAGACAGGGATCCCACGAGCAGTACTTC. Translation: CASSNRQGSHEQYF.

The chain joins TRBV10-3 to TRBJ1-6, with a possible D match to TRBD1 (5 bases). Germline V CDR1 and CDR2: ENHRY, SYGVKD. V lost 3 bases and J lost 9, with 15 bases in between. The CDR3 is 15 amino acids. DNA of the CDR3: TGTGCCATCAGTGATATGGGGCCTGGTAGTTCACCCCTCCACTTT. Its protein is CAISDMGPGSSPLHF.

The rearrangement joins TRBV6-1 to TRBJ2-3; 7 bases line up with TRBD2. The germline V gene has CDR1 MNHNS and CDR2 SASEGT. The CDR3 is made up of 14 amino acids. The V gene end was trimmed by 5 bases and the J gene end by 4 bases; junction bases not matched to a gene: 6. The DNA of the CDR3 is TGTGCCAGCAGTCCGGGACTATCAGCAGATACGCAGTATTTT. Its translation is CASSPGLSADTQYF.

This chain joins TRBV19 and TRBJ2-6, with D tentatively TRBD2 (6 bases). Germline V gene lookup returns CDR1 LNHDA and CDR2 SQIVND (reference sequence). Trimming removed 3 bases at V and 2 bases at J, with 8 bases between. The CDR3 is made up of 15 amino acids. The CDR3 here is CASSIGGTGANVLTF. DNA of the CDR3: TGTGCCAGTAGTATTGGAGGGACTGGGGCCAACGTCCTGACTTTC.

The genes are TRBV28 and TRBJ2-6, with TRBD1 matching 9 bases. Trimming at V came to 2 bases and at J to 4 bases, leaving 12 bases not matched to a gene. The CDR3 runs to 19 residues. Germline CDR1 and CDR2: MDHEN and SYDVKM. The CDR3 DNA is TGTGCCAGCAGTTTACGAAAACGACAGGGGGGTGCCGGGGCCAACGTCCTGACTTTC. It codes for CASSLRKRQGGAGANVLTF.

The gene calls are TRBV19 and TRBJ1-1; D is perhaps TRBD1 (6 bases). Germline V gene sequence: CDR1 LNHDA, CDR2 SQIVND (reference sequence). The length of the CDR3 is 15 residues. Between the trimmed V and J ends, which lost 3 bases and 4 bases, there was a span of 15 bases. The DNA for the CDR3 is TGTGCCAGTAGTATGGGGGAGGGGGTGAGCACTGAAGCTTTCTTT. Translation gives CASSMGEGVSTEAFF. Combining the CDR3 with reference TRBV19 and TRBJ1-1 gives the whole variable domain DGGITQSPKYLFRKEGQNVTLSCEQNLNHDAMYWYRQDPGQGLRLIYYSQIVNDFQKGDIAEGYSVSREKKESFPLTVTSAQKNPTAFYLCASSMGEGVSTEAFFGQGTRLTVV.

V is TRBV11-2 and J is TRBJ1-5; possible D gene TRBD1, 6 bases. Trimming took 0 bases from V and 7 from J, leaving 13 bases between them. This CDR3 is 15 amino acids long. The germline V gene encodes CDR1 SGHAT and CDR2 FQNNGV. CDR3: CASSLDQGSGQPQHF. The CDR3 DNA sequence: TGTGCCAGCAGCTTAGATCAGGGGTCCGGCCAGCCCCAGCATTTT.

This clone was counted a single time. The gene calls are TRBV4-3 and TRBJ2-1; TRBD1 matches 10 bases. V lost 3 bases, J lost 8 bases, and 4 bases stayed unmatched. This CDR3 is 14 amino acids long. CDR1 LGHNA and CDR2 YSLEER come from the germline V gene. CDR3 sequence (DNA): TGCGCCAGCAGCCAGGACAGGGGGGCTCATGAGCAGTTCTTC. Amino acids: CASSQDRGAHEQFF.